Listed below are T cell receptor beta chains from one sample, sequenced in a study of blood T cell repertoires in COVID-19. TCRdb keeps only in-frame clones here, not all; method: immunoSEQ multiplex PCR. This sample yields roughly 360,000 clones, of which around 83% are seen a single time; approximately 4.7% belongs to the top ten. Input material: PBMCs or T cells enriched from blood (not recorded which). These receptor sequences come from a woman aged 50 to 60 who had recovered from COVID-19. Both conserved end residues are part of each CDR3. Each record gives: V gene, D gene, J gene, clone size, CDR3 protein, CDR3 DNA. The D gene is left open where the match is weak. Clone size appears in some rows only: once, few, many, or a class for an expanded clone.

>TRBV6-2/TRBV6-3|TRBD1|TRBJ1-1|.
CASSRTGGKAEAFF
TGTGCCAGCAGTCGTACAGGGGGCAAGGCTGAAGCTTTCTTT
>TRBV28|.|TRBJ1-1|.
CASSRGGINTEAFF
TGTGCCAGCAGCCGGGGGGGGATTAACACTGAAGCTTTCTTT
>TRBV7-9|.|TRBJ1-2|.
CASSAIPDSPYGYTF
TGTGCCAGCAGCGCGATTCCTGACAGCCCCTATGGCTACACCTTC
>TRBV5-1|TRBD1|TRBJ2-7|.
CASSTGQGYEQYF
TGCGCCAGCAGCACCGGACAGGGCTACGAGCAGTACTTC
>TRBV2|TRBD1|TRBJ2-1|.
CASRSGQGWNEQFF
TGTGCCAGCCGAAGCGGACAGGGGTGGAATGAGCAGTTCTTC
>TRBV5-6|TRBD1|TRBJ1-5|few
CASSSTGGFSNQPQHF
TGTGCCAGCAGCTCGACAGGGGGCTTTAGCAATCAGCCCCAGCATTTT
>TRBV5-1|TRBD2|TRBJ2-1|.
CASNTGLAASYNEQFF
TGCGCCAGCAATACGGGACTAGCGGCCTCCTACAATGAGCAGTTCTTC
>TRBV12-5|.|TRBJ2-7|.
CASGYFSDRTYEQYF
TGTGCTAGTGGTTACTTTTCCGACAGGACCTACGAGCAGTACTTC
>TRBV30|TRBD1|TRBJ1-1|.
CAWMVGTGQNTEAFF
TGTGCCTGGATGGTGGGGACAGGGCAGAACACTGAAGCTTTCTTT
>TRBV11-3|.|TRBJ1-1|.
CASSLGRLNTEAFF
TGTGCCAGCAGCTTAGGGCGGCTGAACACTGAAGCTTTCTTT
>TRBV19|.|TRBJ1-3|few
CASSLSTLSNSGNTIYF
TGTGCCAGTAGTCTCTCAACGCTGAGCAACTCTGGAAACACCATATATTTT
>TRBV5-1|.|TRBJ2-1|few
CASSLVSENNEQFF
TGCGCCAGCAGCTTGGTGAGCGAAAACAATGAGCAGTTCTTC